These T cell receptor beta chains were read from a single sample in a study of kidney transplant recipient with SARS-CoV-2 infection. One entry per CDR3 protein, called by TCRdb with MiXCR from the reads. The data contain under 300,000 distinct CDR3 sequences, under 35% of them singletons. The source material was a blood sample, sampled at baseline and between days 110 and 120 from a kidney transplant recipient. Receptors originate from a male patient in his 30s who had COVID-19 and was a kidney transplant recipient. Some T cells here may be from the graft donor. CDR3s include the opening cysteine and the closing phenylalanine or tryptophan. Each record gives: D gene, J gene, V gene, clone size, CDR3 DNA, CDR3 protein. D genes are given only for firm matches. The size entry is marked missing in some rows and otherwise reads once, few, many or a size class.

>.|TRBJ2-1|TRBV5-1|.
TGCGCCAGCAGCCATGAGCCGACAGGAGGGTACAATGAGCAGTTCTTC
CASSHEPTGGYNEQFF
>.|TRBJ2-2|TRBV12-3/TRBV12-4|many
TGTGCCAGCAGCAACTTCGGGATCCTCACCGGGGAGCTGTTTTTT
CASSNFGILTGELFF
>.|TRBJ1-4|TRBV5-4|many
TGTGCCAGCAGCTCCACGGTAGATCCAACTAATGAAAAACTGTTTTTT
CASSSTVDPTNEKLFF
>.|TRBJ1-1|TRBV29-1|many
TGCAGCGTTGAGCCCTCGAACACTGAAGCTTTCTTT
CSVEPSNTEAFF
>.|TRBJ2-4|TRBV9|.
TGTGCCAGCAGCTTTGGTATTAGGAAATCAGAAAACATTCAGTACTTC
CASSFGIRKSENIQYF
>TRBD2|TRBJ2-3|TRBV20-1|many
TGCAGTGCTAGGCGTAATGTAGCGGGGGGGGATACGCAGTATTTT
CSARRNVAGGDTQYF
>TRBD2|TRBJ2-7|TRBV5-1|many
TGCGCCAGCAGCTTTTGGGGACTAGCGGGGGACGAGCAGTACTTC
CASSFWGLAGDEQYF
>.|TRBJ2-5|TRBV30|many
TGTGCCTGGAGTGTAGGGCCAGGGGAGGAAAAAGAGACCCAGTACTTC
CAWSVGPGEEKETQYF
>TRBD1|TRBJ2-1|TRBV12-3/TRBV12-4|many
TGTGCCAGCAGTTTACCGGACAGGTACAATGAGCAGTTCTTC
CASSLPDRYNEQFF
>.|TRBJ2-7|TRBV11-2|many
TGTGCCAGCAGCTTAGATGGAGGGCACTACGAGCAGTACTTC
CASSLDGGHYEQYF
>.|TRBJ2-1|TRBV2|many
TGTGCCAGCAGTGTCCCGACTAGTCTACAGTTCTTC
CASSVPTSLQFF
>.|TRBJ2-3|TRBV9|.
TGTGCCAGCAGCGTAGGAAAGCGAAGCACAGATACGCAGTATTTT
CASSVGKRSTDTQYF
>.|TRBJ1-1|TRBV28|.
TGTGCCAGCAGTTTACCCACGAACACTGAAGCTTTCTTT
CASSLPTNTEAFF
>.|TRBJ1-6|TRBV20-1|many
TGCAGTGCTAGAGATCTGGCGGGGGGTGATAATTCACCCCTCCACTTT
CSARDLAGGDNSPLHF
>TRBD1|TRBJ1-2|TRBV27|many
TGTGCCAGCAGCTCAGGGGGCCCTTCTAACTATGGCTACACCTTC
CASSSGGPSNYGYTF
>TRBD1|TRBJ1-6|TRBV27|many
TGTGCCAGCAGCCAAGGGACAGGCAGAAATTCACCCCTCCACTTT
CASSQGTGRNSPLHF
>TRBD1|TRBJ1-3|TRBV2|many
TGTGCCAGCAGTACAATTGACAGGGGATCTGGAAACACCATATATTTT
CASSTIDRGSGNTIYF
>TRBD1|TRBJ2-4|TRBV27|.
TGTGCCAGCAGTTCCCCGACAGGGGGGTTTCAGTACTTC
CASSSPTGGFQYF
>TRBD1|TRBJ1-2|TRBV7-3|many
TGTGCCAGCAGCACTGGATCCGGGACAGGGAGGGGCTACACCTTC
CASSTGSGTGRGYTF
>.|TRBJ2-1|TRBV20-1|.
TGCAGTGCTAGAGATCCAGGGGAGGGCCCCTACAATGAGCAGTTCTTC
CSARDPGEGPYNEQFF
>TRBD2|TRBJ2-1|TRBV5-5|.
TGTGCCAACAGCGCCGGGACTAGCGGGAGTTTTGAGCAGTTCTTC
CANSAGTSGSFEQFF
>.|TRBJ2-5|TRBV3-2|many
TGTGCCAGCAGCCCCCCAAGCGGGGCGGGGGAGACCCAGTACTTC
CASSPPSGAGETQYF
>.|TRBJ2-2|TRBV7-6|many
TGTGCCAGCAGCTTAGCGCTGGGCGACACCGGGGAGCTGTTTTTT
CASSLALGDTGELFF
>TRBD1|TRBJ1-3|TRBV6-6|many
TGTGCCAGCAGGAAGGGACAGGGGGTTCACACCATATATTTT
CASRKGQGVHTIYF
>.|TRBJ1-2|TRBV6-4|many
TGTGCCAGCAGTATGGGGGCCTCACACGGAAAGACCTATGGCTACACCTTC
CASSMGASHGKTYGYTF
>.|TRBJ1-1|TRBV6-5|many
TGTGCCAGCAGTTACGGTATCGGGGTTGGGAACACTGAAGCTTTCTTT
CASSYGIGVGNTEAFF
>TRBD1|TRBJ2-7|TRBV5-1|many
TGCGCCAGCAGCTTGGAGGGACAGGGATCCGAGCAGTACTTC
CASSLEGQGSEQYF
>TRBD1|TRBJ1-6|TRBV28|many
TGTGCCAGCAGTTTTCGGACAGGCCTTAATTCACCCCTCCACTTT
CASSFRTGLNSPLHF
>TRBD1|TRBJ1-5|TRBV19|many
TGTGCCAGTAGTCTAGGAGGGGGCGCGGGACAGCCCCAGCATTTT
CASSLGGGAGQPQHF
>TRBD1|TRBJ2-5|TRBV11-2|many
TGTGCCAGCAGCTTAGACCGGACAGGGGGCATGGTAGAGACCCAGTACTTC
CASSLDRTGGMVETQYF
>.|TRBJ2-5|TRBV2|few
TGTGCCAGCACTAAACACAGGGACCGGGGGGAGACCCAGTACTTC
CASTKHRDRGETQYF
>.|TRBJ2-1|TRBV5-4|many
TGTGCCAGCAGCTTGGAGTCCGAGCAGTTCTTC
CASSLESEQFF
>TRBD1|TRBJ1-2|TRBV10-1|many
TGCGCCAGCAGTGATGGGACAGGGGGCAGCGGCTACACCTTC
CASSDGTGGSGYTF
>TRBD1|TRBJ1-3|TRBV12-3/TRBV12-4|many
TGTGCCAGCAGGTCCCGGGACAGGCCCACTTTTAGGGAGGACACCATATATTTT
CASRSRDRPTFREDTIYF
>.|TRBJ1-2|TRBV5-8|.
TGTGCCAGCTCTTGTTTTCATCCACGAAAGACCTATGGCTACACCTTC
CASSCFHPRKTYGYTF
>TRBD2|TRBJ2-1|TRBV12-3/TRBV12-4|many
TGTGCCAGCAGCAGGCAAGCGGGGGACTACAATGAGCAGTTCTTC
CASSRQAGDYNEQFF
>.|TRBJ1-5|TRBV6-5|.
TGTGCCAGCAAAAGGCGGTTCGGCAATCAGCCCCAGCATTTT
CASKRRFGNQPQHF
>.|TRBJ2-2|TRBV4-2|many
TGTGCCAGCAGCCAAAGACAGACGAACACCGGGGAGCTGTTTTTT
CASSQRQTNTGELFF
>TRBD2|TRBJ2-1|TRBV12-3/TRBV12-4|many
TGTGCCAGCAGTACGACTAGCGGGAGTATCGATGAGCAGTTCTTC
CASSTTSGSIDEQFF
>.|TRBJ1-6|TRBV4-1|many
TGCGCCAGCAGCCCAGAGGGGGGACGGATTTCACCCCTCCACTTT
CASSPEGGRISPLHF
>TRBD1|TRBJ1-2|TRBV9|many
TGTGCCAGCAGCGCCGGGACAGGGTTTGGCTACACCTTC
CASSAGTGFGYTF
>TRBD2|TRBJ2-5|TRBV2|.
TGTGCCAGCAGTGAAACTAGCGGTGGCCAAGAGGCCCAGTACTTC
CASSETSGGQEAQYF
>.|TRBJ1-4|TRBV15|many
TGTGCCACCAGCAGAGTCAGGCCAACTAATGAAAAACTGTTTTTT
CATSRVRPTNEKLFF
>.|TRBJ1-2|TRBV5-5|many
TGTGCCAGCAGGCCTCGTGTCTCGCGAAAGACCTATGGCTACACCTTC
CASRPRVSRKTYGYTF
>.|TRBJ2-2|TRBV9|.
TGCGCCAGCAGCGTCGTCGGGGAGCTGTTTTTT
CASSVVGELFF
>.|TRBJ1-1|TRBV27|many
TGTGCCAGCACCGGGGCCGCCGGTGAAGCTTTCTTT
CASTGAAGEAFF
>TRBD1|TRBJ2-5|TRBV7-8|many
TGTGCCAGCACCCACCCGGCACAGGGGCAAGAGACCCAGTACTTC
CASTHPAQGQETQYF
>.|TRBJ2-3|TRBV28|many
TGTGCCAGCAGTTCGGGATCGGATACGCAGTATTTT
CASSSGSDTQYF
>.|TRBJ2-1|TRBV3-1|many
TGTGCCAGCAGCCAAGGCAGCTTGATCCGACATAATGAGCAGTTCTTC
CASSQGSLIRHNEQFF
>.|TRBJ2-7|TRBV3-1|many
TGTGCCAGCAGCAAACTGATACCCTCGGGAGCCTTTTCCTACGAGCAGTACTTC
CASSKLIPSGAFSYEQYF
>.|TRBJ2-2|TRBV24-1|many
TGTGCCACCAGTGATCGGCGGGATATCACCGGGGAGCTGTTTTTT
CATSDRRDITGELFF
>TRBD2|TRBJ2-1|TRBV5-1|.
TGCGCCAGCAGCTTTAGCGGGGGTAAATCCTGCAATGAGCAGTTCTTC
CASSFSGGKSCNEQFF
>.|TRBJ2-1|TRBV7-6|.
TGTGCCAGCAGCTTAGTGGAGGAATACAATGAGCAGTTCTTC
CASSLVEEYNEQFF
>TRBD2|TRBJ2-4|TRBV9|.
TGTGCCAGCAGCGTAGGGGAGGGACGTAACATTCAGTACTTC
CASSVGEGRNIQYF
>.|TRBJ1-2|TRBV3-1|many
TGTGCCAGCAGCGTGCAGTGCACCCTTCGAAAGACCTATGGCTACACCTTC
CASSVQCTLRKTYGYTF
>.|TRBJ1-1|TRBV5-1|many
TGCGCCAGCAGCTTGGAGAGGGGCTCGGGCACTGAAGCTTTCTTT
CASSLERGSGTEAFF